This T cell receptor (beta chain) originates from a study of cytomegalovirus exposure and HLA in healthy donors. The study, taken as a whole, reports: Three CMV-associated chains were confirmed in vitro to be specific for CMV antigens. While the bulk of TCR sequences proved rare, some public TCRs turned up in many donors. The study flagged around 160 TCR beta chains as cytomegalovirus-associated.

With 4 bases removed from V and 6 bases from J, the gap between germline ends came to 18 bases. CDR3 length: 15 amino acids. Germline CDR1 and CDR2: SGHTA and FQGNSA. As to this clone: Its antigen is currently unknown.

Sequencing was performed with immunoSEQ multiplex PCR; in TCRdb, only in-frame clones are kept and a portion is missing. The sample has approximately 160,000 clones; 85% are singletons. V gene TRBV7-2 combines with J gene TRBJ1-2; D gene uncertain. The sequencing input was PBMCs. The clonotype originates from a young man in good health and CMV-seropositive. The CDR3 bases are TGTGCCAGCAGCTCCTATTTTTCTGAGGAGGATGGCTACACCTTC. Protein sequence: CASSSYFSEEDGYTF.